A selection of T cell receptor delta chains follows, all from one sample in a study of Vδ1+ human thymocytes. TCRdb used CATT to re-call clones from the multiplex PCR reads. The repertoire holds approximately 58,000 delta-chain clones, with about 16% as singletons. The sample was Vdelta1+ gamma-delta thymocytes from the thymus. The receptors were sampled from a girl under three years old who had congenital heart surgery. CDR3s include the opening cysteine and the closing phenylalanine or tryptophan. The order of the fields is V gene, D gene, clone size, J gene, CDR3 protein, CDR3 DNA. D genes are given only for firm matches. A clone size is listed for some rows: how often the clone was seen (once, few, many), or a class if it is expanded.

TRDV1	TRDD3	few	TRDJ1	CALGDTPGTGGLYTDKLIF	TGTGCTCTTGGGGATACACCCGGTACTGGGGGGTTGTACACCGATAAACTCATCTTT
TRDV1	.	few	TRDJ1	CALGEVTSGASYTDKLIF	TGTGCTCTTGGGGAAGTAACGTCTGGGGCCTCTTACACCGATAAACTCATCTTT
TRDV1	.	.	TRDJ1	CALGVGVGGTYTDKLIF	TGTGCTCTTGGGGTTGGCGTCGGGGGGACGTACACCGATAAACTCATCTTT
TRDV1	TRDD3	.	TRDJ1	CALGEQPYLLGDMGTDKLIF	TGTGCTCTTGGGGAACAGCCCTACTTACTGGGGGATATGGGCACCGATAAACTCATCTTT
TRDV2	.	medium-sized	TRDJ1	CAHCRGAFGLIF	TGTGCCCACTGTAGGGGCGCTTTCGGGCTCATCTTT
TRDV1	.	.	TRDJ1	CALGSDLRPSYTDKLIF	TGTGCTCTTGGGAGCGACCTCCGTCCCTCCTACACCGATAAACTCATCTTT
TRDV1	TRDD3	.	TRDJ1	CALWELDPSPYWGVTHKYTDKLIF	TGTGCTCTTTGGGAACTTGATCCCTCCCCGTACTGGGGGGTTACTCACAAGTACACCGATAAACTCATCTTT
TRDV1	TRDD3	.	TRDJ1	CALGELIPSYWGINYLYTDKLIF	TGTGCTCTTGGGGAACTTATACCTTCCTACTGGGGGATAAATTATTTGTACACCGATAAACTCATCTTT
TRDV1	.	.	TRDJ1	CALGALGTTQGDHKLIF	.
TRDV1	TRDD3	few	TRDJ1	CALGKSWTGGNYTDKLIF	TGTGCTCTTGGGAAAAGTTGGACTGGGGGAAACTACACCGATAAACTCATCTTT
TRDV2	TRDD3	.	TRDJ1	CACDTAGLGGMPTDKLIF	TGTGCCTGTGACACCGCGGGACTGGGGGGTATGCCAACCGATAAACTCATCTTT
TRDV1	.	.	TRDJ1	CALGKPIGVGVMYTDKLIF	TGTGCTCTTGGGAAACCTATCGGGGTGGGGGTAATGTACACCGATAAACTCATCTTT
TRDV1	TRDD2	.	TRDJ1	CALGDGFLLIAGDETDLGKLIF	TGTGCTCTTGGGGACGGCTTCCTACTTATCGCTGGGGATGAGACCGACCTGGGTAAACTCATCTTT
TRDV1	.	few	TRDJ1	CALGELPTSEYSANTDKLIF	TGTGCTCTTGGGGAACTTCCTACCAGCGAATACTCCGCAAATACCGATAAACTCATCTTT
TRDV1	.	few	TRDJ1	CALGDPNLPTHSLKDKLIF	TGTGCTCTTGGGGACCCCAACCTTCCCACGCACTCACTGAAGGATAAACTCATCTTT
TRDV1	TRDD3	.	TRDJ1	CALGPGAYVSGGSDKLIF	TGTGCTCTTGGGCCCGGGGCCTACGTTTCTGGGGGATCCGATAAACTCATCTTT
TRDV1	TRDD3	once	TRDJ1	CALGELGWDTAYTDKLIF	TGTGCTCTTGGGGAACTAGGATGGGATACTGCGTACACCGATAAACTCATCTTT
TRDV1	TRDD3	few	TRDJ1	CALGELPRPLGQRRVLGGCADKLIF	TGTGCTCTTGGGGAACTACCACGACCCTTAGGGCAACGTCGTGTACTGGGGGGGTGCGCCGATAAACTCATCTTT
TRDV1	.	.	TRDJ1	CALGELFLQIPGTDKLIF	TGTGCTCTTGGGGAACTGTTTTTACAGATACCGGGCACCGATAAACTCATCTTT
TRDV2	TRDD3	.	TRDJ1	CACDPGYWGSPDKLIF	TGTGCCTGTGACCCCGGGTACTGGGGGAGCCCCGATAAACTCATCTTT
TRDV1	.	.	TRDJ1	CALGEHIRSRGVVGQYTDKLIF	TGTGCTCTTGGGGAACACATCCGAAGTAGGGGGGTGGTTGGACAGTACACCGATAAACTCATCTTT
TRDV1	.	.	TRDJ1	CALGEGFVDTDKLIF	TGTGCTCTTGGGGAAGGCTTCGTCGATACCGATAAACTCATCTTT
TRDV1	.	few	TRDJ1	CALGEPPGDTDKLIF	TGTGCTCTTGGGGAACCACCCGGGGATACCGATAAACTCATCTTT
TRDV1	.	few	TRDJ1	CALGEWGKVGYFLRATDKLIF	TGTGCTCTTGGGGAATGGGGTAAGGTAGGGTACTTCCTGCGGGCCACCGATAAACTCATCTTT
TRDV1	TRDD3	few	TRDJ1	CALGELEPSYGSGGYAPFDKLIF	TGTGCTCTTGGGGAACTAGAACCTTCCTACGGGAGTGGGGGATACGCGCCCTTCGATAAACTCATCTTT
TRDV1	TRDD3	few	TRDJ1	CALRASLPTWGIRVSQGRYTDKLIF	TGTGCTCTTAGGGCTAGCCTTCCTACCTGGGGGATACGCGTATCACAGGGCCGGTACACCGATAAACTCATCTTT
TRDV1	TRDD3	.	TRDJ1	CALGEVLGVSPDTDKLIF	TGTGCTCTTGGGGAAGTTCTGGGGGTTTCCCCCGACACCGATAAACTCATCTTT
TRDV1	.	.	TRDJ1	CALGRPSPPNTDKLIF	TGTGCTCTTGGCCGGCCCTCTCCCCCTAACACCGATAAACTCATCTTT
TRDV1	.	few	TRDJ1	CALGELEGGITDKLIF	TGTGCTCTTGGGGAACTAGAAGGAGGGATAACCGATAAACTCATCTTT
TRDV1	.	.	TRDJ1	CALGERLLLPWGTPSYTDKLIF	TGTGCTCTTGGGGAACGGCTCCTCCTACCTTGGGGGACTCCTTCGTACACCGATAAACTCATCTTT
TRDV1	TRDD3	few	TRDJ1	CAPGEDPMQLGDQGLADKLIF	TGTGCTCCTGGGGAAGATCCTATGCAACTGGGGGACCAAGGTTTGGCCGATAAACTCATCTTT
TRDV1	TRDD3	few	TRDJ1	CALGKGSPTSWYWGTPGHTDKLIF	TGTGCTCTTGGCAAAGGGTCCCCTACAAGCTGGTACTGGGGGACTCCCGGTCACACCGATAAACTCATCTTT
TRDV1	TRDD3	few	TRDJ1	CALGELRGDTTDKLIF	TGTGCTCTTGGGGAACTAAGGGGGGATACAACCGATAAACTCATCTTT
TRDV1	.	few	TRDJ1	CALGEPAPTDKLIF	TGTGCTCTTGGGGAACCTGCCCCCACCGATAAACTCATCTTT
TRDV1	TRDD3	once	TRDJ1	CALGPGGGYASPPTRGLIF	TGTGCTCTCGGTCCCGGGGGGGGATACGCCTCCCCCCCGACCAGGGGCCTCATCTTT
TRDV1	.	.	TRDJ1	CALGSPSSFLRGDTNKLIF	TGTGCTCTTGGGTCCCCATCCTCCTTCCTACGGGGGGATACGAATAAACTCATCTTT
TRDV1	TRDD2	.	TRDJ1	CALGPAGSYLRDKLIF	TGTGCTCTTGGCCCCGCTGGTTCCTACCTGCGTGATAAACTCATCTTT
TRDV1	TRDD3	.	TRDJ1	CALGERPIPTSRTGGPLSHDKLIF	TGTGCTCTTGGGGAACGGCCCATTCCTACCTCCCGTACTGGGGGACCTCTGTCCCACGATAAACTCATCTTT
TRDV1	TRDD3	few	TRDJ1	CALGETGGIISITDKLIF	TGTGCTCTTGGGGAAACCGGGGGGATAATCTCTATCACCGATAAACTCATCTTT
TRDV1	.	few	TRDJ1	CALGEGLPRFLGTDKHIF	TGTGCTCTTGGGGAGGGGCTTCCCAGATTCTTGGGCACCGATAAACACATCTTT
TRDV1	TRDD3	few	TRDJ1	CALGEPSYTGGLHTDKLIF	TGTGCTCTTGGGGAGCCCTCGTACACTGGGGGACTCCACACCGATAAACTCATCTTT
TRDV1	TRDD3	.	TRDJ1	CALGNGSVPHKVGDNASSLGKLIF	TGTGCTCTTGGGAATGGGAGCGTGCCACATAAGGTGGGGGATAATGCCTCGAGCCTCGGTAAACTCATCTTT
TRDV1	TRDD3	.	TRDJ1	CALAGGYTDKLIF	TGTGCTCTTGCTGGGGGATACACCGATAAACTCATCTTT
TRDV1	.	few	TRDJ1	CALGKNPRGTAPPTDKLIF	TGTGCTCTTGGGAAAAACCCCCGGGGGACCGCGCCGCCCACCGATAAACTCATCTTT
TRDV1	TRDD2	few	TRDJ1	CALGELETKKKPFLRNGYWGPTDKLIF	TGTGCTCTTGGGGAACTAGAAACCAAGAAGAAACCATTCCTACGGAACGGATATTGGGGCCCCACCGATAAACTCATCTTT
TRAV29/DV5	.	.	TRDJ1	CASRPPVELEYTDKLIF	TGTGCATCCCGTCCTCCTGTCGAACTCGAATACACCGATAAACTCATCTTT
TRDV2	TRDD3	few	TRDJ1	CACDTEKSGDKLRLIF	TGCGCCTGTGACACCGAGAAGTCTGGGGATAAGCTGCGACTCATCTTT
TRDV1	.	.	TRDJ1	CALGELGDLYTDKLIF	TGTGCTCTTGGGGAACTGGGGGACCTTTACACCGATAAACTCATCTTT
TRDV1	TRDD3	few	TRDJ1	CALGEQAYSGDTLLIF	TGTGCTCTTGGGGAACAGGCCTACAGCGGGGATACGCTACTCATCTTT
TRDV2	.	medium-sized	TRDJ1	CACDTSHRVIF	TGTGCCTGTGACACCTCACACCGGGTCATCTTT
TRDV1	.	.	TRDJ1	CALGPVGPWGTGSNTDKLIF	TGTGCTCTTGGACCCGTGGGTCCCTGGGGTACTGGATCTAACACCGATAAACTCATCTTT